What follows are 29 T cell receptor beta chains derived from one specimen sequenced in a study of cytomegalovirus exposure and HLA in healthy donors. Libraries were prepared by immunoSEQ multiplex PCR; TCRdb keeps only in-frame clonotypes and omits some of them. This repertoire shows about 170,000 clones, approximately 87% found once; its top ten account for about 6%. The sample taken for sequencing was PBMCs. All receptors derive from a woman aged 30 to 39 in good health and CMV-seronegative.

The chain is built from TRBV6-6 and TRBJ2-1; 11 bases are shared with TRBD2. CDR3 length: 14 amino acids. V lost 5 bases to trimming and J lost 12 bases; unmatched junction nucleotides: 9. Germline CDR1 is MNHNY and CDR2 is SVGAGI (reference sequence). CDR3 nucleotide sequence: TGTGCCAGCAGTGGGTTTAGCGGGGGGGGAGGGCAGTTCTTC. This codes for CASSGFSGGGGQFF.

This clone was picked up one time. The CDR3 region has the DNA TGTGCCAGCAGCTTAGCGGATATGGGGTTCCAAGAGACCCAGTACTTC. Translated: CASSLADMGFQETQYF. The V gene is TRBV7-9, the J gene TRBJ2-5; D is unclear. The CDR3 sequence is 16 residues long. CDR1 and CDR2 (germline): SEHNR, FQNEAQ (reference sequence). V was cut by 0 bases and J by 1 base, with 12 bases left in between.

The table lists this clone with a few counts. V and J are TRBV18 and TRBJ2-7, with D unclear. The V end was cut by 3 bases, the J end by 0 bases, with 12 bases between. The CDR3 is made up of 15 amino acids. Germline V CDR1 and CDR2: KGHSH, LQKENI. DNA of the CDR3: TGTGCCAGCTCACCGGTTCAAGTTTCCTCCTACGAGCAGTACTTC. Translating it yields CASSPVQVSSYEQYF.

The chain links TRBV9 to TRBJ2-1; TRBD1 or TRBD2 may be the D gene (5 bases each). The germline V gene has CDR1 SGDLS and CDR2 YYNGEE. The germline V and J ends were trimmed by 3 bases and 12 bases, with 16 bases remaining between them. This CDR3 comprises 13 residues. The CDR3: CASSAPSPGPQFF. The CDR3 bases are TGTGCCAGCAGCGCGCCCTCTCCGGGACCGCAGTTCTTC. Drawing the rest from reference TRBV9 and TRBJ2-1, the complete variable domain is DSGVTQTPKHLITATGQRVTLRCSPRSGDLSVYWYQQSLDQGLQFLIQYYNGEERAKGNILERFSAQQFPDLHSELNLSSLELGDSALYFCASSAPSPGPQFFGPGTRLTVL.

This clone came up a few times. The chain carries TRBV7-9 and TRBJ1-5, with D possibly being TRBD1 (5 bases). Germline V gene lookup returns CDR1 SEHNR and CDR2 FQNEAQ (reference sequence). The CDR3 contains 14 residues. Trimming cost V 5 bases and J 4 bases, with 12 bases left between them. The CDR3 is CASSTDRANQPQHF. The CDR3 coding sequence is TGTGCCAGCAGCACCGACAGAGCAAATCAGCCCCAGCATTTT.

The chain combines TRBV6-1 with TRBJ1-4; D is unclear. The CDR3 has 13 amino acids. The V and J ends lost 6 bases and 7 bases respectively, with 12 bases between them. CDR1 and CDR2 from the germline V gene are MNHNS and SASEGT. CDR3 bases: TGTGCCAGCAGCGCTTGGGAGGTTGAAAAACTGTTTTTT. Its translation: CASSAWEVEKLFF.

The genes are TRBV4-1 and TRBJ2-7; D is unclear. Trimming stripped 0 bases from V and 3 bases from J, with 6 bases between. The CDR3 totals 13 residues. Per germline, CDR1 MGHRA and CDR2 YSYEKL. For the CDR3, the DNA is TGCGCCAGCAGCCAAGATCAGCGCTACGAGCAGTACTTC. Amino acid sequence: CASSQDQRYEQYF.

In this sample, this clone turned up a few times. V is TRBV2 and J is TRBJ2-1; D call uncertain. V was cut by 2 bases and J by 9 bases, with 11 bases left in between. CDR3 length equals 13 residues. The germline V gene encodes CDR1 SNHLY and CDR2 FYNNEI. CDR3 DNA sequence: TGTGCCAGCAGTGAACCTTTTCTCCCTGAGCAGTTCTTC. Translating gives CASSEPFLPEQFF.

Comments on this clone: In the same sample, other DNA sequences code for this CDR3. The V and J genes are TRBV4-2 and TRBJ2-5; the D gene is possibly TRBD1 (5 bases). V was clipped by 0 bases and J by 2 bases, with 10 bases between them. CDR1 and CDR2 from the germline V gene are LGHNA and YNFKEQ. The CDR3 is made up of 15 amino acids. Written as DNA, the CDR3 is TGTGCCAGCAGCCAAGATCAGGGCAGGCAAGAGACCCAGTACTTC. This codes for CASSQDQGRQETQYF.

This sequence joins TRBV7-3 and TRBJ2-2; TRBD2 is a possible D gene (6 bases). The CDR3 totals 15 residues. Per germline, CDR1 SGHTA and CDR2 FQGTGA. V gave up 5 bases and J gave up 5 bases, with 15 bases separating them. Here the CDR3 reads CASSPRLGATGELFF. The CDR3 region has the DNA TGTGCCAGCAGCCCCAGACTAGGGGCGACCGGGGAGCTGTTTTTT.

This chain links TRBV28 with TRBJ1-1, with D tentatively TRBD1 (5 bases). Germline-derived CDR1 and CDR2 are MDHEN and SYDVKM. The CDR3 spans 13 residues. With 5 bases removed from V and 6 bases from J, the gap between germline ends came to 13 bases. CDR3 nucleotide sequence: TGTGCCAGCAGTATAACCAGGGAGTCTGAAGCTTTCTTT. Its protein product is CASSITRESEAFF.

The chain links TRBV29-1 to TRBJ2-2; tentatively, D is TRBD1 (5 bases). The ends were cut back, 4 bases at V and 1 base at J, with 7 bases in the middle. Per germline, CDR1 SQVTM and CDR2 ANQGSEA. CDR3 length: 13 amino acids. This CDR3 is CSVGQKNTGELFF. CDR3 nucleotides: TGCAGCGTTGGACAGAAGAACACCGGGGAGCTGTTTTTT.

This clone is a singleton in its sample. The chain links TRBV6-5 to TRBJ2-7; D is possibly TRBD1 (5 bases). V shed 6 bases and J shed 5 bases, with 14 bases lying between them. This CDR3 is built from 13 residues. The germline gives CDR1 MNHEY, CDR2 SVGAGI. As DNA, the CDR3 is TGTGCCAGCAGAGCCCAGGGTTCCGACGAGCAGTACTTC. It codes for CASRAQGSDEQYF.

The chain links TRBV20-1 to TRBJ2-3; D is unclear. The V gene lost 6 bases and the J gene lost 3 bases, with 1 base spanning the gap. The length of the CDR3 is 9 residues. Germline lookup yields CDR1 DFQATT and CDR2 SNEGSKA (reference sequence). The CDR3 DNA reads TGCAGTGCGACAGATACGCAGTATTTT. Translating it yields CSATDTQYF.

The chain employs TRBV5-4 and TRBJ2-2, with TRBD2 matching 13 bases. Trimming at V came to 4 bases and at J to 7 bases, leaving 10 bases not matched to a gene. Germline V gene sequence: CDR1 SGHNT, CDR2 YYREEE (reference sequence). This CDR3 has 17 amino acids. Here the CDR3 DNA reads TGTGCCAGCAGCCATGGACTAGCGGGAGAAGGGGACGGGGAGCTGTTTTTT. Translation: CASSHGLAGEGDGELFF. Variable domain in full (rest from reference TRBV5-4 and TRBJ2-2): ETGVTQSPTHLIKTRGQQVTLRCSSQSGHNTVSWYQQALGQGPQFIFQYYREEENGRGNFPPRFSGLQFPNYSSELNVNALELDDSALYLCASSHGLAGEGDGELFFGEGSRLTVL.

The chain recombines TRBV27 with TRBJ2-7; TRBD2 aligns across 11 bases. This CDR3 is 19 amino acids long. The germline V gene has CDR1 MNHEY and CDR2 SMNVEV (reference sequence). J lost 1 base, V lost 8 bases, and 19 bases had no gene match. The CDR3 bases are TGTGCCAGCTCCCATTTCTTTCCGACTAGCGGGAATAGTTCCTACGAGCAGTACTTC. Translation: CASSHFFPTSGNSSYEQYF.

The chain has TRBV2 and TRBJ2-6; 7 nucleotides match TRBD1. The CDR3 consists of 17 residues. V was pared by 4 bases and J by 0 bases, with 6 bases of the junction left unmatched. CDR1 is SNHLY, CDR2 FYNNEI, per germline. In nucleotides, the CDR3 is TGTGCCAGCAGTGTAGAGACAGGGATCTCTGGGGCCAACGTCCTGACTTTC. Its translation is CASSVETGISGANVLTF.

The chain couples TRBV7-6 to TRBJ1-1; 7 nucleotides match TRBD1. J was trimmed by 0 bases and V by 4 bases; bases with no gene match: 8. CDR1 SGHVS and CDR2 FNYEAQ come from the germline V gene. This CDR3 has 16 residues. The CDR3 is CASSSATGWMNTEAFF. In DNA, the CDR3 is TGTGCCAGCAGCTCGGCGACAGGGTGGATGAACACTGAAGCTTTCTTT.

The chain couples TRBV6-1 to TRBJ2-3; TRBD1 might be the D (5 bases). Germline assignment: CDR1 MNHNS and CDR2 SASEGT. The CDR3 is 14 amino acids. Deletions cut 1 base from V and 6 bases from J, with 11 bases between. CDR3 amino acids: CASSEGAGSDTQYF. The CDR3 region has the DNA TGTGCCAGCAGTGAAGGTGCAGGGTCCGATACGCAGTATTTT.

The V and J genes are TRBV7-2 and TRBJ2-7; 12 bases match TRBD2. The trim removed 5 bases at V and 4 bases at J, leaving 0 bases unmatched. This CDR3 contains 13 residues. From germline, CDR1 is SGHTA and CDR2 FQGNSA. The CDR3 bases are TGTGCCAGCAGCGGACTAGCGGGGTACGAGCAGTACTTC. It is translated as CASSGLAGYEQYF.

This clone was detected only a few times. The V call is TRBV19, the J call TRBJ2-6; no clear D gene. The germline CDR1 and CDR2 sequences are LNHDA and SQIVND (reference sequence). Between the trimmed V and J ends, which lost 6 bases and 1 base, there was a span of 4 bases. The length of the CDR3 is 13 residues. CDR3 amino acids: CASRRSGANVLTF. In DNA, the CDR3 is TGTGCCAGTAGGCGGTCTGGGGCCAACGTCCTGACTTTC.

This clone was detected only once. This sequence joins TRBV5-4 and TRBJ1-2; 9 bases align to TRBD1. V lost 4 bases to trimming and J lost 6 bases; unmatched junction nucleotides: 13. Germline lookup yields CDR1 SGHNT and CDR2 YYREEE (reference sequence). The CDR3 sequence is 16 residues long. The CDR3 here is CASSPGTGSLGDGYTF. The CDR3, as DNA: TGTGCCAGCAGCCCGGGGACAGGGAGTCTAGGAGATGGCTACACCTTC. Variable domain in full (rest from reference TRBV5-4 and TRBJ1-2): ETGVTQSPTHLIKTRGQQVTLRCSSQSGHNTVSWYQQALGQGPQFIFQYYREEENGRGNFPPRFSGLQFPNYSSELNVNALELDDSALYLCASSPGTGSLGDGYTFGSGTRLTVV.

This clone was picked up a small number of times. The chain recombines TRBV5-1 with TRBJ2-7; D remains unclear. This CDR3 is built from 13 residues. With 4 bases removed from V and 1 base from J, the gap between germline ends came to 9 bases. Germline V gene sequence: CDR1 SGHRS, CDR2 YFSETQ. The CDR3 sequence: CASSRPPSYEQYF. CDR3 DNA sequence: TGCGCCAGCAGCAGGCCGCCATCCTACGAGCAGTACTTC.

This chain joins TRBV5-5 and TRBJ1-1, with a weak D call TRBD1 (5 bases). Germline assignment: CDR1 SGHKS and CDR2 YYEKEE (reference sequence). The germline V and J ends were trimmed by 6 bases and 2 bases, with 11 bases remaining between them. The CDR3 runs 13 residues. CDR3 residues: CASTQGLNTEAFF. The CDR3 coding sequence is TGTGCCAGCACCCAGGGTTTAAACACTGAAGCTTTCTTT.

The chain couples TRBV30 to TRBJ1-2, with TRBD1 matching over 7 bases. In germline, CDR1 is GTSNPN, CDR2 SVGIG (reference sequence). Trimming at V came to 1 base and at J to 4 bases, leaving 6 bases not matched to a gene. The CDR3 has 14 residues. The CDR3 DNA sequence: TGTGCCTGGAGTGAATTCGGGACAGCCTATGGCTACACCTTC. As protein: CAWSEFGTAYGYTF.

Here the CDR3 DNA reads TGTGCCAGCAGTTTATCGGTGTCAGGCTGGCAGCCCCAGCATTTT. This codes for CASSLSVSGWQPQHF. The rearrangement uses TRBV27 and TRBJ1-5; no definite D call. CDR1 and CDR2 (germline): MNHEY, SMNVEV (reference sequence). The CDR3 is 15 amino acids. The germline V and J ends were trimmed by 0 bases and 7 bases, with 13 bases remaining between them.

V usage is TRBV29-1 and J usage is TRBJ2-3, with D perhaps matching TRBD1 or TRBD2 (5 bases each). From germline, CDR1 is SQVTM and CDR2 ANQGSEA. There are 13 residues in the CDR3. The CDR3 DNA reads TGCAGAGGTTGGGACCGAAGCACAGATACGCAGTATTTT. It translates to CRGWDRSTDTQYF.

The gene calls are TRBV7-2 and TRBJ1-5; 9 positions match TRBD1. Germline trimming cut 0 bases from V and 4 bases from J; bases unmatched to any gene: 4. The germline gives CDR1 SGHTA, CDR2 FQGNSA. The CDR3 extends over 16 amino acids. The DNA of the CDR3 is TGTGCCAGCAGCTTAGCTCTGGACAGGGGTAATCAGCCCCAGCATTTT. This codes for CASSLALDRGNQPQHF.

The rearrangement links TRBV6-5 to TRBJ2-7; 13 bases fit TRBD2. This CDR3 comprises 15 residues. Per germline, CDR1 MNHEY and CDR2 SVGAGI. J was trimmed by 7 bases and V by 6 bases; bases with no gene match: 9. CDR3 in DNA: TGTGCCAGCAGCCAGTCCGGGACTAGCGGGACGGAGCAGTACTTC. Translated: CASSQSGTSGTEQYF.